A selection of T cell receptor beta chains follows, all from one sample in a study of T-cell memory formation after mild COVID-19. TCRdb itself ran the 5' RACE reads through MiXCR, one entry per CDR3 protein. In the table there are about 190,000 distinct CDR3 sequences, about 10% of which are singletons. The sample comprised PBMCs or a T cell subset sorted from them (not recorded which). The origin of the receptors is a young man who had mild COVID-19 (a few samples of this study predate the infection). Cell type and time point are not known. Each CDR3 is given with its conserved first and last residue. The D gene is left open where the match is weak. Rows may omit the clone size; those that give it use once, few, many or a size class.

TRBD2 | TRBJ2-2 | many | TRBV20-1 | CSASAPGLAGATGELFF | TGCAGTGCTAGCGCGCCGGGACTAGCGGGGGCCACCGGGGAGCTGTTTTTT
TRBD1 | TRBJ1-2 | . | TRBV4-1 | CASSRATGDNYGYTF | TGCGCCAGCAGTAGGGCGACAGGGGATAACTATGGCTACACCTTC
. | TRBJ2-5 | . | TRBV3-1 | CASSPYGGNGETQYF | TGTGCCAGCAGCCCCTATGGGGGGAATGGGGAGACCCAGTACTTC
TRBD2 | TRBJ2-5 | few | TRBV7-7 | CASSLQRGDLLGAQYF | TGTGCTAGCAGCTTACAGCGGGGGGACCTCCTAGGGGCCCAGTACTTC
. | TRBJ2-5 | many | TRBV7-2 | CASSVHRAETQYF | TGTGCCAGCAGCGTCCACAGGGCGGAGACCCAGTACTTC
. | TRBJ1-1 | . | TRBV12-3/TRBV12-4 | CASSWQENTEAFF | TGTGCCAGCAGTTGGCAGGAGAACACTGAAGCTTTCTTT
TRBD1 | TRBJ1-4 | many | TRBV7-3 | CASSLTGPGQINEKLFF | TGTGCCAGCAGCTTAACTGGACCGGGACAGATAAATGAAAAACTGTTTTTT
. | TRBJ1-5 | . | TRBV21-1 | CASSKEPWAEDNQPQHF | TGTGCCAGCAGCAAAGAACCCTGGGCGGAGGACAATCAGCCCCAGCATTTT
TRBD1 | TRBJ1-2 | many | TRBV7-2 | CASSLVGGGLLYGYTF | TGTGCCAGCAGCTTAGTTGGAGGGGGCCTGCTCTATGGCTACACCTTC
. | TRBJ2-5 | many | TRBV4-3 | CASSQDLTVQETQYF | TGCGCCAGCAGCCAAGATTTGACAGTACAAGAGACCCAGTACTTC
TRBD1 | TRBJ2-5 | many | TRBV20-1 | CSAPPDRSGRTQYF | TGCAGTGCTCCTCCGGACAGGTCCGGTAGGACCCAGTACTTC
. | TRBJ2-3 | many | TRBV9 | CASSVASTDTQYF | TGTGCCAGCAGCGTAGCCAGCACAGATACGCAGTATTTT
TRBD2 | TRBJ2-7 | once | TRBV5-1 | CASSLSGAGYEQYF | TGCGCCAGCAGCTTGAGCGGGGCAGGGTACGAGCAGTACTTC
. | TRBJ1-1 | . | TRBV4-3 | CASSLGVGAEAFF | TGCGCCAGCTCGTTGGGTGTCGGCGCTGAAGCTTTCTTT
TRBD1 | TRBJ2-2 | . | TRBV4-1 | CASRRGTGGFVGELFF | TGCGCCAGCAGGAGAGGGACAGGGGGCTTTGTCGGGGAGCTGTTTTTT
. | TRBJ2-1 | few | TRBV6-1 | CASSEVLAQRNEQFF | TGTGCCAGCAGTGAAGTTCTAGCGCAACGAAATGAGCAGTTCTTC
. | TRBJ2-4 | few | TRBV5-1 | CASSSPPGVQYF | TGCGCCAGCAGCTCTCCTCCAGGGGTTCAGTACTTC
. | TRBJ2-1 | few | TRBV5-1 | CASSLSGSAKQFF | TGCGCCAGCAGCTTGAGCGGTAGCGCAAAGCAGTTCTTC
TRBD1 | TRBJ2-3 | . | TRBV15 | CATSGRQGAKDTQYF | TGTGCCACCAGCGGAAGACAGGGGGCAAAAGATACGCAGTATTTT
. | TRBJ2-3 | few | TRBV6-2/TRBV6-3 | CASKRRASGTDTQYF | TGTGCCAGCAAAAGGAGGGCTAGCGGCACAGATACGCAGTATTTT
. | TRBJ2-5 | . | TRBV5-1 | CASSFRQVQETQYF | TGCGCCAGCAGCTTCCGACAGGTCCAAGAGACCCAGTACTTC
. | TRBJ1-5 | . | TRBV7-8 | CASSPGAPTFNQPQHF | TGTGCCAGCAGCCCCGGGGCCCCAACATTCAATCAGCCCCAGCATTTT
TRBD1 | TRBJ2-7 | . | TRBV6-2/TRBV6-3 | CASIPGQVYISYEQYF | TGTGCCAGCATCCCAGGACAGGTGTACATATCCTACGAGCAGTACTTC
TRBD1 | TRBJ2-2 | . | TRBV27 | CASSYPPGTGETGELFF | TGTGCCAGCAGTTATCCACCCGGGACAGGGGAAACCGGGGAGCTGTTTTTT
. | TRBJ1-5 | . | TRBV20-1 | CSASDPSLDQPQHF | TGCAGTGCTAGTGATCCCAGCCTTGATCAGCCCCAGCATTTT
. | TRBJ2-5 | . | TRBV4-1 | CASSQDQTARTQYF | TGCGCCAGCAGCCAAGATCAGACCGCGAGGACCCAGTACTTC
. | TRBJ1-2 | few | TRBV19 | CASSIFYGYTF | TGTGCCAGTAGTATCTTCTATGGCTACACCTTC
. | TRBJ2-7 | . | TRBV7-2 | CASRPPVGGPYEQYF | TGTGCCAGCAGGCCCCCGGTCGGGGGGCCCTACGAGCAGTACTTC